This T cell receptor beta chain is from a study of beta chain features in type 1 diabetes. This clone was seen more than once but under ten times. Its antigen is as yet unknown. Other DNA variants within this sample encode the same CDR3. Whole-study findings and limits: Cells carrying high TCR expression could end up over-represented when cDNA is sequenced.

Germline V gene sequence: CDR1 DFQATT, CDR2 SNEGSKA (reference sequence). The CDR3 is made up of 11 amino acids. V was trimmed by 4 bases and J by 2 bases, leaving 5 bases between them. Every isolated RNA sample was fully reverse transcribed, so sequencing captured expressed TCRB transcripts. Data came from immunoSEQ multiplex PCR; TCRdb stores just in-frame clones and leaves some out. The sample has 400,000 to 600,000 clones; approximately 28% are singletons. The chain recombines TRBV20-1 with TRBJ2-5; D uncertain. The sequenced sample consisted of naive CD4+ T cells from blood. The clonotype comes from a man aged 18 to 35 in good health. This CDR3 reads CSATTQETQYF. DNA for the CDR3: TGCAGTGCTACGACTCAAGAGACCCAGTACTTC.